This T cell receptor (beta chain) was sequenced in a study of OX40 agonist ivuxolimab in advanced cancers. TCRdb's copy holds only in-frame clones and misses some; the assay was immunoSEQ multiplex PCR. The sample holds tens of thousands of clones, about 92% seen once. Germline CDR1 SGHAT, CDR2 FQNNGV. Germline trimming cut 1 base from V and 4 bases from J; bases unmatched to any gene: 2. CDR3 length: 15 residues. Material: CD4+ or CD8+ T cells sorted from blood, obtained in a trial of the OX40 agonist ivuxolimab. The chain recombines TRBV11-2 with TRBJ2-1; 9 positions match TRBD2. This TCR came from an adult with an advanced solid tumor such as melanoma, head and neck, liver or kidney cancer. The CDR3 loop reads CASSLGLAAYNEQFF. As DNA, the CDR3 is TGTGCCAGCAGCTTAGGACTAGCGGCTTACAATGAGCAGTTCTTC.